A selection of T cell receptor beta chains follows, all from one sample in a study of cytomegalovirus exposure and HLA in healthy donors. Sequencing used immunoSEQ multiplex PCR; TCRdb keeps in-frame clones, though not all of them. The sample yields about 150,000 clones, about 66% seen once. Sequencing was done on a sample of PBMCs. These receptor sequences come from a human donor in good health. Each CDR3 is given with its conserved first and last residue. A D gene is named only where the DNA matches it firmly. Clone sizes are given selectively: once, few, many, or a class where the clone is expanded.

>TRBJ2-3|NA|TRBV4-1|NA
CASSQVEVTSTDTQYF
TGCGCCAGCAGCCAAGTTGAGGTAACTAGCACAGATACGCAGTATTTT
>TRBJ2-5|NA|TRBV11-2|NA
CASSLEGRDPYF
TGTGCCAGCAGCTTAGAGGGGCGGGACCCATACTTC
>TRBJ1-2|NA|TRBV6-6|TRBD1
CASSYLGGQSYGYTF
TGTGCCAGCAGTTACCTAGGGGGCCAGAGCTATGGCTACACCTTC
>TRBJ2-7|NA|TRBV6-1|NA
CASCNRDSYEQYF
TGTGCCAGCTGTAACAGGGACTCCTACGAGCAGTACTTC
>TRBJ2-1|NA|TRBV27|TRBD1
CASRRTGIHEQFF
TGTGCCAGCAGAAGGACAGGGATCCATGAGCAGTTCTTC
>TRBJ2-1|NA|TRBV5-6|TRBD2
CASSLALAGGQGEQFF
TGTGCCAGCAGCTTGGCCTTGGCGGGAGGCCAAGGTGAGCAGTTCTTC
>TRBJ2-7|few|TRBV2|NA
CASSQESEQYF
TGTGCCAGCAGTCAGGAATCCGAGCAGTACTTC
>TRBJ2-7|NA|TRBV27|NA
CASSSRKGATGFEQYF
TGTGCCAGCAGTTCTCGTAAGGGAGCCACGGGGTTCGAGCAGTACTTC
>TRBJ2-7|NA|TRBV11-3|NA
CASSLEPLSGFTGDEQYF
TGTGCCAGCAGCTTAGAACCCCTCTCTGGGTTCACGGGGGACGAGCAGTACTTC
>TRBJ1-2|few|TRBV6-1|NA
CASSEQRGGGYGYTF
TGTGCCAGCAGTGAACAGAGGGGAGGCGGCTATGGCTACACCTTC
>TRBJ2-1|NA|TRBV10-1|NA
CASRGQGGYNEQFF
TGCGCCAGCAGGGGCCAGGGCGGATACAATGAGCAGTTCTTC
>TRBJ2-1|NA|TRBV27|TRBD2
CASRSGAGNEQFF
TGTGCCAGCAGAAGCGGGGCGGGCAATGAGCAGTTCTTC
>TRBJ1-2|NA|TRBV12-5|TRBD1
CASGLTGTNYGYTF
TGTGCTAGTGGCCTGACAGGGACTAACTATGGCTACACCTTC
>TRBJ1-2|NA|TRBV18|TRBD1
CASSPTTGTGVTNYGYTF
TGTGCCAGCTCACCTACGACCGGGACAGGGGTTACTAACTATGGCTACACCTTC
>TRBJ2-7|NA|TRBV7-2|NA
CASSLVSGAESSYEQYF
TGTGCCAGCAGCTTAGTGTCAGGGGCTGAGAGCTCCTACGAGCAGTACTTC
>TRBJ2-7|few|TRBV10-3|TRBD1
CAISGQGATYEQYF
TGTGCCATCAGCGGACAGGGGGCCACCTACGAGCAGTACTTC
>TRBJ1-1|NA|TRBV5-1|NA
CASSLGAEGTEAFF
TGCGCCAGCAGCTTGGGGGCAGAGGGCACTGAAGCTTTCTTT
>TRBJ2-3|NA|TRBV11-3|TRBD2
CASSPGTSGTDTQYF
TGTGCCAGCAGCCCGGGGACTAGCGGGACAGATACGCAGTATTTT
>TRBJ2-5|NA|TRBV4-1|TRBD2
CASSQDYLAGAETQYF
TGCGCCAGCAGCCAAGATTATCTAGCGGGAGCAGAGACCCAGTACTTC
>TRBJ2-2|NA|TRBV27|TRBD2
CASSLSGGRIAGELFF
TGTGCCAGCAGTTTATCCGGCGGGAGGATCGCCGGGGAGCTGTTTTTT
>TRBJ1-1|NA|TRBV2|NA
CASIGSGYTEAFF
TGTGCCAGCATCGGTTCCGGTTACACTGAAGCTTTCTTT
>TRBJ2-5|once|TRBV28|TRBD2
CASSLREYQETQYF
TGTGCCAGCAGTTTGCGGGAGTACCAAGAGACCCAGTACTTC
>TRBJ1-2|NA|TRBV2|NA
CASSGQVYGYTF
TGTGCCAGCAGTGGACAGGTTTATGGCTACACCTTC
>TRBJ1-4|few|TRBV5-1|TRBD1
CASSRQGVNEKLFF
TGCGCCAGCAGCAGGCAGGGGGTGAATGAAAAACTGTTTTTT
>TRBJ1-2|NA|TRBV13|TRBD1
CASSTRQGVYGYTF
TGTGCCAGCAGCACCCGACAGGGGGTGTATGGCTACACCTTC
>TRBJ2-5|NA|TRBV28|NA
CASSLRFSGSLETQYF
TGTGCCAGCAGTTTACGGTTCTCGGGGAGTCTAGAGACCCAGTACTTC
>TRBJ2-4|NA|TRBV4-2|TRBD2
CASSPWTSGRENIQYF
TGTGCCAGCAGCCCCTGGACTAGCGGGAGGGAAAACATTCAGTACTTC
>TRBJ1-1|NA|TRBV18|TRBD1
CASSPTRQGASTEAFF
TGTGCCAGCTCACCAACCCGACAGGGCGCTTCCACTGAAGCTTTCTTT
>TRBJ2-1|once|TRBV5-1|NA
CASSQTGNMGSYNEQFF
TGCGCCAGCAGCCAAACAGGGAACATGGGATCCTACAATGAGCAGTTCTTC
>TRBJ2-7|NA|TRBV15|TRBD2
CATSTGGEAYEQYF
TGTGCCACCTCGACGGGAGGGGAGGCCTACGAGCAGTACTTC
>TRBJ1-2|NA|TRBV18|NA
CASSPTNRGDYGYTF
TGTGCCAGCTCACCAACAAACCGGGGGGACTATGGCTACACCTTC
>TRBJ2-5|few|TRBV19|TRBD2
CASSIQGGKETQYF
TGTGCCAGTAGTATCCAGGGAGGGAAAGAGACCCAGTACTTC
>TRBJ2-7|NA|TRBV7-6|NA
CASSLTRDTSYEQYF
TGTGCCAGCAGCTTAACCCGAGACACATCCTACGAGCAGTACTTC
>TRBJ2-7|NA|TRBV14|NA
CASSPLSLSYEQYF
TGTGCCAGCAGCCCCCTAAGCCTTTCCTACGAGCAGTACTTC
>TRBJ2-6|NA|TRBV28|NA
CASRGRSGANVLTF
TGTGCCAGCAGGGGGCGCTCTGGGGCCAACGTCCTGACTTTC
>TRBJ2-1|NA|TRBV4-1|NA
CASSQDNRGGLRQFF
TGCGCCAGCAGCCAAGACAACAGGGGGGGTCTTAGGCAGTTCTTC
>TRBJ1-4|once|TRBV18|TRBD1
CASSPGQLNEKLFF
TGTGCCAGCTCGCCGGGACAGCTTAATGAAAAACTGTTTTTT
>TRBJ2-7|NA|TRBV9|NA
CASSATGSSYEQYF
TGTGCCAGCAGCGCGACTGGGAGCTCCTACGAGCAGTACTTC
>TRBJ2-3|NA|TRBV27|TRBD2
CASTPGLANTDTQYF
TGTGCCAGCACCCCGGGACTAGCTAACACAGATACGCAGTATTTT
>TRBJ2-7|NA|TRBV7-3|TRBD2
CASSSTKGLAGGLRTYEQYF
TGTGCCAGCAGCTCGACAAAGGGACTAGCGGGAGGTTTGAGGACCTACGAGCAGTACTTC
>TRBJ2-6|NA|TRBV27|NA
CASSPYRAGANVLTF
TGTGCCAGCAGTCCGTACAGGGCCGGGGCCAACGTCCTGACTTTC
>TRBJ2-1|NA|TRBV7-2|NA
CASSTANEQFF
TGTGCCAGCAGCACAGCCAATGAGCAGTTCTTC
>TRBJ2-1|NA|TRBV19|TRBD2
CASSFGLGTSGYNEQFF
TGTGCCAGTAGTTTCGGATTGGGGACTAGCGGATACAATGAGCAGTTCTTC
>TRBJ2-1|NA|TRBV7-9|TRBD2
CASSLGSRGRYNEQFF
TGTGCCAGCAGCTTAGGTTCTCGCGGGAGGTACAATGAGCAGTTCTTC
>TRBJ2-1|NA|TRBV29-1|NA
CSVEVLGLGRNNEQFF
TGCAGCGTTGAAGTCCTGGGACTCGGAAGAAACAATGAGCAGTTCTTC
>TRBJ2-7|once|TRBV5-1|TRBD2
CASSLAVGGFETYEQYF
TGCGCCAGCAGCTTGGCGGTGGGAGGGTTCGAGACCTACGAGCAGTACTTC
>TRBJ1-4|NA|TRBV2|TRBD1
CASSGVAGTDEKLFF
TGTGCCAGCAGTGGGGTAGCCGGGACAGATGAAAAACTGTTTTTT
>TRBJ1-5|few|TRBV28|TRBD1
CASSPGTGGYQPQHF
TGTGCCAGCAGTCCCGGGACAGGAGGGTATCAGCCCCAGCATTTT
>TRBJ2-7|NA|TRBV7-6|NA
CASSRDTSYEQYF
TGTGCCAGCAGCCGGGACACCTCCTACGAGCAGTACTTC
>TRBJ2-7|NA|TRBV28|TRBD1
CASSFYDRDRGLYEQYF
TGTGCCAGCAGTTTTTACGACCGGGACAGGGGCTTATACGAGCAGTACTTC
>TRBJ2-1|NA|TRBV2|TRBD1
CASSEGQGLKFF
TGTGCCAGCAGTGAAGGACAGGGCTTAAAGTTCTTC
>TRBJ2-1|NA|TRBV29-1|TRBD2
CSVGGGRYYNEQFF
TGCAGCGTTGGGGGCGGGAGGTACTACAATGAGCAGTTCTTC
>TRBJ1-4|NA|TRBV7-8|NA
CASSLREKLFF
TGTGCCAGCAGCTTGCGTGAAAAACTGTTTTTT
>TRBJ1-2|few|TRBV6-5|NA
CASSYSGGGVYGYTF
TGTGCCAGCAGTTACTCAGGGGGAGGGGTCTATGGCTACACCTTC
>TRBJ2-3|few|TRBV28|NA
CASGRSSTDTQYF
TGTGCCAGCGGGAGGTCTAGCACAGATACGCAGTATTTT